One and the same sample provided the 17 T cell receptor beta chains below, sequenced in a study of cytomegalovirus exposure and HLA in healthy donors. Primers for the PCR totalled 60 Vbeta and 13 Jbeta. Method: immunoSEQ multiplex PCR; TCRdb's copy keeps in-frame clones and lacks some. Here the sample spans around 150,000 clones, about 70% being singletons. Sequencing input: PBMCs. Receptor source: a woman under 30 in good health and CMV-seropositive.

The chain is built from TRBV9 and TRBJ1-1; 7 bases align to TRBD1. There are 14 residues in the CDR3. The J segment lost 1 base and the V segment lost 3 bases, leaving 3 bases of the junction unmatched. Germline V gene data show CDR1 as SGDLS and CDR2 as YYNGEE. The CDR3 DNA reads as TGTGCCAGCAGCGATGGGACAGCGAACACTGAAGCTTTCTTT. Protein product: CASSDGTANTEAFF.

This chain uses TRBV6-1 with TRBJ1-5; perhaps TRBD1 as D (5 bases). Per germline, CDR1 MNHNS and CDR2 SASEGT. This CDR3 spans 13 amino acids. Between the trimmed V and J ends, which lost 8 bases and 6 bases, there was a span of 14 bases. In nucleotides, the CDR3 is TGTGCCAGCCGATGGCTGGGGGGTCAGCCCCAGCATTTT. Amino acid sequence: CASRWLGGQPQHF.

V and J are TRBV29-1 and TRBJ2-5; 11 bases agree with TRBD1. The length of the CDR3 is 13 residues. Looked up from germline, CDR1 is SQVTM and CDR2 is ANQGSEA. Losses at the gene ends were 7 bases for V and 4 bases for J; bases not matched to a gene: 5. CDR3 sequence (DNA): TGCAGCGGGACAGGGGGCAGCGTAGAGACCCAGTACTTC. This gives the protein CSGTGGSVETQYF.

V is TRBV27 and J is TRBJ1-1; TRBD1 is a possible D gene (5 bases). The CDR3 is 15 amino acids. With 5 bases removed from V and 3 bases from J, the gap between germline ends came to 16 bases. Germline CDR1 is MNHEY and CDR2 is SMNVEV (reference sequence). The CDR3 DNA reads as TGTGCCAGCAGTCATTTGGGGCAACGAGACACTGAAGCTTTCTTT. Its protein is CASSHLGQRDTEAFF.

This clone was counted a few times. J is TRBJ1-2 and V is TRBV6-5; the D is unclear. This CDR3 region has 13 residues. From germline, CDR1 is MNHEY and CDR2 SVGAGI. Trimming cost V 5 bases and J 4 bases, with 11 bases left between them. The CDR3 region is CASSPEGSYGYTF. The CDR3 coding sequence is TGTGCCAGCAGTCCAGAGGGTTCCTATGGCTACACCTTC.

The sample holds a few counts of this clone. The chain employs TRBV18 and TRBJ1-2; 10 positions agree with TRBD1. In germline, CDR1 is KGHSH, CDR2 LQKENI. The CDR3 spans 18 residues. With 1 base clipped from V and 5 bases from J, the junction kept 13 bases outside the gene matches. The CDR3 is CASSPRSVRDRGSYGYTF. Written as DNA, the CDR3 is TGTGCCAGCTCACCACGATCGGTGCGGGACAGGGGTTCTTATGGCTACACCTTC.

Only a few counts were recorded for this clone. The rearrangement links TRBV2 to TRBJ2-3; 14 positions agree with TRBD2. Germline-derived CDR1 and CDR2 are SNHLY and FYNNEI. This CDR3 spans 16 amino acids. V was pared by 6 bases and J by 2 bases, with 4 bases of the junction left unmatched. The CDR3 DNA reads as TGTGCCAGCAGGGGACTAGCGGGAGTCATCACAGATACGCAGTATTTT. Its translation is CASRGLAGVITDTQYF.

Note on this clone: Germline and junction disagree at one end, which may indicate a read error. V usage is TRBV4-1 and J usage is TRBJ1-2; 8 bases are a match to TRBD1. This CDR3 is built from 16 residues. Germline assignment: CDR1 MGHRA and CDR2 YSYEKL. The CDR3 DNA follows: TGCGCCGGCAGCCAAGTGAACAGGGGGATGACCTATGGCTACACCTTC. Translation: CAGSQVNRGMTYGYTF.

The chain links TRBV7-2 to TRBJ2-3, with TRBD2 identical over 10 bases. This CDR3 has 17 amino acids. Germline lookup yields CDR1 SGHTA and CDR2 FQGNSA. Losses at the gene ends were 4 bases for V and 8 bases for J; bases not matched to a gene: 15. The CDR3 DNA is TGTGCCAGCAGCTCCTCGCCTAGCGGGAGTTTAACGGGTACGCAGTATTTT. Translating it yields CASSSSPSGSLTGTQYF.

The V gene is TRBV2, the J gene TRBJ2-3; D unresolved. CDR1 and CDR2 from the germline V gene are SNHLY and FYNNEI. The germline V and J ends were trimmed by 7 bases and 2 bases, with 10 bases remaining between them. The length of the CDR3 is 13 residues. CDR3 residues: CASNALVTDTQYF. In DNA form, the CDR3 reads TGTGCCAGCAACGCGCTAGTCACAGATACGCAGTATTTT.

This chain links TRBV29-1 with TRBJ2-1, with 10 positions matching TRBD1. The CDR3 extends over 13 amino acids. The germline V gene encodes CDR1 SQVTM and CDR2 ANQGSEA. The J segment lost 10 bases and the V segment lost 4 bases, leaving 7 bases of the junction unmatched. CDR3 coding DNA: TGCAGCGTTGGCCTGACAGGGGGCAGCGAGCAGTTCTTC. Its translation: CSVGLTGGSEQFF.

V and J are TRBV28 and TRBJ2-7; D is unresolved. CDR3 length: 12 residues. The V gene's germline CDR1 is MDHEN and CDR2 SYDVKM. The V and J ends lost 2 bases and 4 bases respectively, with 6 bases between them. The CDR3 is CASSLPNYEQYF. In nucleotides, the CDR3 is TGTGCCAGCAGTTTACCCAATTACGAGCAGTACTTC. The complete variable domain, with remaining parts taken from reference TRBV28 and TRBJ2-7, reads DVKVTQSSRYLVKRTGEKVFLECVQDMDHENMFWYRQDPGLGLRLIYFSYDVKMKEKGDIPEGYSVSREKKERFSLILESASTNQTSMYLCASSLPNYEQYFGPGTRLTVT.

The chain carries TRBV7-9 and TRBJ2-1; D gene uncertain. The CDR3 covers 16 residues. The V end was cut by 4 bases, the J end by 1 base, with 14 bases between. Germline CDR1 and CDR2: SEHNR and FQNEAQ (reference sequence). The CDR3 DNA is TGTGCCAGCAGCTCCTATGCCGTGAGTTCCTACAATGAGCAGTTCTTC. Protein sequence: CASSSYAVSSYNEQFF.

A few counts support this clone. As DNA, the CDR3 is TGTGCCAGCAGTTTAGTACAGGGCAGTTCACCCCTCCACTTT. This encodes CASSLVQGSSPLHF. The rearrangement links TRBV28 to TRBJ1-6; D possibly corresponds to TRBD1 (6 bases). V was clipped by 2 bases and J by 9 bases, with 11 bases between them. Germline CDR1 MDHEN, CDR2 SYDVKM. CDR3 length equals 14 residues.

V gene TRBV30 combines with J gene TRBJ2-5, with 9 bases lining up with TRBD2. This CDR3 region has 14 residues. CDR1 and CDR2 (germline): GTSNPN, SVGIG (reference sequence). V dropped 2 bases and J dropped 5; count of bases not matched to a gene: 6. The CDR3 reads CAWSSTSGWETQYF. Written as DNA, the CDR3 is TGTGCCTGGAGTAGTACTAGCGGGTGGGAGACCCAGTACTTC. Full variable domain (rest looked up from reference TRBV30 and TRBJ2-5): SQTIHQWPATLVQPVGSPLSLECTVEGTSNPNLYWYRQAAGRGLQLLFYSVGIGQISSEVPQNLSASRPQDRQFILSSKKLLLSDSGFYLCAWSSTSGWETQYFGPGTRLLVL.

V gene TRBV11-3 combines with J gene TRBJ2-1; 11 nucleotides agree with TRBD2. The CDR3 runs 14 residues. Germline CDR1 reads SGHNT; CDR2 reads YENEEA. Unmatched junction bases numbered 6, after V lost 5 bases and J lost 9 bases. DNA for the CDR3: TGTGCCAGCAGCCCGGGACTAGCGGACACTGAGCAGTTCTTC. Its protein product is CASSPGLADTEQFF.

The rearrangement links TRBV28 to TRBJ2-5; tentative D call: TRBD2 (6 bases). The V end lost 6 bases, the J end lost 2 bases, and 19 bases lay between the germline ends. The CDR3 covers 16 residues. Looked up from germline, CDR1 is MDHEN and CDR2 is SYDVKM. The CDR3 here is CASSLYRDSPQETQYF. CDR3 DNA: TGTGCCAGCAGCCTGTATAGGGACTCCCCTCAAGAGACCCAGTACTTC.